This TCR beta chain emerged from a study of T-cell memory formation after mild COVID-19. Trimming took 4 bases from V and 0 from J, leaving 11 bases between them. The germline V gene has CDR1 SGHRS and CDR2 YFSETQ. The CDR3 length is 15 residues. TCRdb redid the calling of the 5' RACE reads with MiXCR, one entry per CDR3 protein. Of some 320,000 distinct CDR3 sequences listed, around 15% are singletons. Regarding this clonotype: One base away lies a much larger clone, so this may be a sequencing read error.

The chain carries TRBV5-1 and TRBJ2-1; unclear D gene. Sample: PBMCs or a T cell subset sorted from them (not recorded which). The clonotype originates from a man younger than 35 who had mild COVID-19 (a few samples of this study predate the infection). Cell type and time point are not known. CDR3 coding DNA: TGCGCCAGCAGCACCGCTAGTATCTCCTACAATGAGCAGTTCTTC. It translates to CASSTASISYNEQFF.